These 3 T cell receptor beta chains originate from one sample sequenced in a study of blood T cell repertoires in COVID-19. Assay used: immunoSEQ multiplex PCR; TCRdb lists only in-frame clones, some missing. Of some 160,000 clones listed, approximately 90% are singletons. Sequencing was carried out using peripheral blood. The receptors originated from a man aged 50-59 years who had recovered from COVID-19.

This clone was detected only a few times. This sequence joins TRBV28 and TRBJ1-5; 9 bases are a match to TRBD1. This CDR3 has 15 amino acids. Losses at the gene ends were 4 bases for V and 3 bases for J; bases not matched to a gene: 4. Germline CDR1 reads MDHEN; CDR2 reads SYDVKM. CDR3: CASSSGQGNNQPQHF. The CDR3 DNA sequence: TGTGCCAGCAGTTCGGGACAGGGCAACAATCAGCCCCAGCATTTT. The full variable domain, its missing parts supplied by reference TRBV28 and TRBJ1-5, is DVKVTQSSRYLVKRTGEKVFLECVQDMDHENMFWYRQDPGLGLRLIYFSYDVKMKEKGDIPEGYSVSREKKERFSLILESASTNQTSMYLCASSSGQGNNQPQHFGDGTRLSIL.

This clone appeared a single time. The chain has TRBV5-1 and TRBJ2-1; D might be TRBD2 (5 bases). Germline CDR1 reads SGHRS; CDR2 reads YFSETQ. The CDR3 covers 13 residues. V was clipped by 1 base and J by 6 bases, with 8 bases between them. CDR3 in amino acids: CASSLLRGNEQFF. For the CDR3, the DNA is TGCGCCAGCAGCTTGCTTCGGGGCAATGAGCAGTTCTTC.

The rearrangement joins TRBV27 to TRBJ1-1, with D tentatively TRBD1 (6 bases). Germline CDR1 and CDR2: MNHEY and SMNVEV (reference sequence). Trimming pared 5 bases from V and 4 bases from J, leaving 23 bases between. This CDR3 contains 17 residues. As DNA, the CDR3 is TGTGCCAGCAGTCCCTTCGGGGGGGCAGCCGTGGGCACTGAAGCTTTCTTT. It codes for CASSPFGGAAVGTEAFF.